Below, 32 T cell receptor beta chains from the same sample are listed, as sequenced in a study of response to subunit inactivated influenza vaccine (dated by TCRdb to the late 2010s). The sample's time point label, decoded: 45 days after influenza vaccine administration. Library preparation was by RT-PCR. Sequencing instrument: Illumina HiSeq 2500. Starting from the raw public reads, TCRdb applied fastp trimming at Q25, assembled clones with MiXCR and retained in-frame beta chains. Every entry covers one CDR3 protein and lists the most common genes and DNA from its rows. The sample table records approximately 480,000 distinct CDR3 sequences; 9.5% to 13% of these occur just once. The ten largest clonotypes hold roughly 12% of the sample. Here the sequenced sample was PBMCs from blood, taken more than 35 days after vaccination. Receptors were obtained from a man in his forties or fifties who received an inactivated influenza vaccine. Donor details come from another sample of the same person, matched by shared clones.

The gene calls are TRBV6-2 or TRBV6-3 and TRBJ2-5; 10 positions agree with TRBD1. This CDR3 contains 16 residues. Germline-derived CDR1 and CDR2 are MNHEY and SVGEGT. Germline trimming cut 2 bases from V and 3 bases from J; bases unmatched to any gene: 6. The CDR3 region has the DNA TGTGCCAGCAGTTACGGCCCGGGACAGGGGAAAGAGACCCAGTACTTC. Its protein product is CASSYGPGQGKETQYF.

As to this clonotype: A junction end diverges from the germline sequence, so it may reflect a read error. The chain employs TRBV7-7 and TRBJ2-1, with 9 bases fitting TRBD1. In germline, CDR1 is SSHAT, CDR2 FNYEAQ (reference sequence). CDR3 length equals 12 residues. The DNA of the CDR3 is TGTGCTAGCAGCTTAGGGACAGGGAAGCAGTTCTTC. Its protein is CASSLGTGKQFF.

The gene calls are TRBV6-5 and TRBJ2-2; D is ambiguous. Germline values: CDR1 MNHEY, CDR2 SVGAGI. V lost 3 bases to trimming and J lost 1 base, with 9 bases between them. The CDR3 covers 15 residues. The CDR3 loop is CASSYIPGNTGELFF. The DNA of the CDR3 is TGTGCCAGCAGTTATATACCTGGGAACACCGGGGAGCTGTTTTTT.

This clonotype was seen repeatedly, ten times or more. The chain's CDR3 is CASSLAGVADTQYF. CDR3 DNA: TGTGCCAGCAGCTTAGCGGGGGTAGCAGATACGCAGTATTTT. The chain couples TRBV5-6 to TRBJ2-3, with 8 bases identical to TRBD2. From germline, CDR1 is SGHDT and CDR2 YYEEEE. The length of the CDR3 is 14 residues. Trimming took 2 bases from V and 4 from J; bases not matched to a gene: 3.

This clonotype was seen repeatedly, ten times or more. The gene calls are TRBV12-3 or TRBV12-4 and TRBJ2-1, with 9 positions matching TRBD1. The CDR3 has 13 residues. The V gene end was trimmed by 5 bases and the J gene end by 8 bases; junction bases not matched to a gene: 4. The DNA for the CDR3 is TGTGCCAGCAGTCCGGACAGGGGCTATGAGCAGTTCTTC. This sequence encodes CASSPDRGYEQFF.

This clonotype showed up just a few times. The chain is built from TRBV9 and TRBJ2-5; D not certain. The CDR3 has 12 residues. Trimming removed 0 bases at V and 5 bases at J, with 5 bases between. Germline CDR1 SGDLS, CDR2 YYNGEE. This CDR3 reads CASSVGSETQYF. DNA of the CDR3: TGTGCCAGCAGCGTAGGTAGTGAGACCCAGTACTTC.

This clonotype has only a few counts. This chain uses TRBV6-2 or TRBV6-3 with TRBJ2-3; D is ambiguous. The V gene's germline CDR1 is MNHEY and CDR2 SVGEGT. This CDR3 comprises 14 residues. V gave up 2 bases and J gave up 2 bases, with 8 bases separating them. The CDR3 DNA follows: TGTGCCAGCAGTTACGCCAGTAACACAGATACGCAGTATTTT. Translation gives CASSYASNTDTQYF.

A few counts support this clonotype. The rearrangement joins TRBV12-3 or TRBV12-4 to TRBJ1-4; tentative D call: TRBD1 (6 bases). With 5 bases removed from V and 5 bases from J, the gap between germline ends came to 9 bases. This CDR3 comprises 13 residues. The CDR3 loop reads CASSRTANEKLFF. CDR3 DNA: TGTGCCAGCAGTCGGACAGCAAATGAAAAACTGTTTTTT.

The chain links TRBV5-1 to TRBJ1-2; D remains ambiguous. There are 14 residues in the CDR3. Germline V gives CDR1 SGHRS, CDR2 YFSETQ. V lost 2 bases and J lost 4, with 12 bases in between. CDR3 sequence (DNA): TGCGCCAGCAGCTTTTCGACGGAGACCTATGGCTACACCTTC. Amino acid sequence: CASSFSTETYGYTF.

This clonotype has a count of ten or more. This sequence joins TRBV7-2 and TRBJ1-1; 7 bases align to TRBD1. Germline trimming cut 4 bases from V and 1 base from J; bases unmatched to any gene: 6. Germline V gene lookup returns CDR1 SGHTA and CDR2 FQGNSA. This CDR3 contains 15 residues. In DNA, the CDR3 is TGTGCCAGCAGCTCAAGGACAGGAGCGAACACTGAAGCTTTCTTT. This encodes CASSSRTGANTEAFF.

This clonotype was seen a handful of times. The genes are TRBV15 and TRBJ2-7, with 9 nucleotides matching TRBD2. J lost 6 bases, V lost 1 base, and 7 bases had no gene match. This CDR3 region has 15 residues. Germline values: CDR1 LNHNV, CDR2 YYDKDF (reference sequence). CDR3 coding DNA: TGTGCCACCAGCAGAGCCCTAGCGGGACTTGGCGAGCAGTACTTC. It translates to CATSRALAGLGEQYF. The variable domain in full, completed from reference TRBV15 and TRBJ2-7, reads DAMVIQNPRYQVTQFGKPVTLSCSQTLNHNVMYWYQQKSSQAPKLLFHYYDKDFNNEADTPDNFQSRRPNTSFCFLDIRSPGLGDTAMYLCATSRALAGLGEQYFGPGTRLTVT.

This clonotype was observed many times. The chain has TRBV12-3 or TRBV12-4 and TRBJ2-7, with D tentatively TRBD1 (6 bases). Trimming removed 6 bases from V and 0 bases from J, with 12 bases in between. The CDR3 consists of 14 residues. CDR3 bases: TGTGCCAGCAGCCAGGACAGCAGCTCCTACGAGCAGTACTTC. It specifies CASSQDSSSYEQYF.

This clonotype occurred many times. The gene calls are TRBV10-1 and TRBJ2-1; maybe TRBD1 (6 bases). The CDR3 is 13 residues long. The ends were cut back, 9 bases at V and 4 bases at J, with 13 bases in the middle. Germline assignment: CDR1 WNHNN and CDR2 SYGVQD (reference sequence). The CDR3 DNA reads TGCGCCAGTGCAGGGGACCTGTACAATGAGCAGTTCTTC. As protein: CASAGDLYNEQFF.

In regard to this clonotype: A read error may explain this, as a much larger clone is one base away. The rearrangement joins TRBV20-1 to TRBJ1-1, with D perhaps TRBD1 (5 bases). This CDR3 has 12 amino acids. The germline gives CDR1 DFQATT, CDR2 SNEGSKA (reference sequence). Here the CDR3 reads CRVWGGNTEAFF. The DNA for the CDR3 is TGCAGAGTCTGGGGGGGAAACACTGAAGCTTTCTTT.

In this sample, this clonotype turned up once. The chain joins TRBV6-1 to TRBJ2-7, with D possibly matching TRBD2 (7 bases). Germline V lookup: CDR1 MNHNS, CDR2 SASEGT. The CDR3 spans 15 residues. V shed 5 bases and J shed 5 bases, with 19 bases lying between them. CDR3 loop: CASSPFRGAGHEQYF. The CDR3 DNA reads TGTGCCAGCAGTCCCTTCCGGGGGGCTGGTCACGAGCAGTACTTC.

CDR3 sequence reads: CASSPPRGMWNEQFF. The CDR3 DNA is TGTGCCAGCAGTCCCCCCAGGGGTATGTGGAATGAGCAGTTCTTC. This chain joins TRBV28 and TRBJ2-1, with D perhaps TRBD1 (6 bases). Trimming left V 5 bases short and J 7 bases short, with 18 bases between. The CDR3 extends over 15 amino acids. Germline V gives CDR1 MDHEN, CDR2 SYDVKM.

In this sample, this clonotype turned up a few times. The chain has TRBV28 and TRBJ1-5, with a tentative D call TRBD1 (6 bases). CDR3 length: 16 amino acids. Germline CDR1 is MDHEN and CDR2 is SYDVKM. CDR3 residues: CAAAGAGYYSNQPQHF. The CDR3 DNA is TGTGCGGCGGCAGGGGCTGGATATTATAGCAATCAGCCCCAGCATTTT.

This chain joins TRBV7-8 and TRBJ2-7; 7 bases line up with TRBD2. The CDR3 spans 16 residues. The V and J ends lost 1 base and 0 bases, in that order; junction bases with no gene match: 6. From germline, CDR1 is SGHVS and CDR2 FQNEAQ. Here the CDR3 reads CASSLGEGSYSYEQYF. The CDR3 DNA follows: TGTGCCAGCAGCTTAGGGGAGGGGAGCTACTCCTACGAGCAGTACTTC.

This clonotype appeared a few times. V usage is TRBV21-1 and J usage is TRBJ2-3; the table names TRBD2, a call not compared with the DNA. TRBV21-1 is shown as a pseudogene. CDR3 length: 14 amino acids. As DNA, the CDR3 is TGTGCCAGCAGCAAACGCCCTCCCACAGATACGCAGTATTTT. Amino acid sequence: CASSKRPPTDTQYF.

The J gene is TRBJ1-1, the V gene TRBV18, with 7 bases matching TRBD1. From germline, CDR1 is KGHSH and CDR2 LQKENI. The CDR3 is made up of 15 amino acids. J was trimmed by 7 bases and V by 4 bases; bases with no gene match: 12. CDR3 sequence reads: CASSLSRTGIGEAFF. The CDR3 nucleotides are TGTGCCAGCTCACTTAGCAGGACAGGCATCGGTGAAGCTTTCTTT. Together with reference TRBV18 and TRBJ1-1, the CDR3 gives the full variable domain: NAGVMQNPRHLVRRRGQEARLRCSPMKGHSHVYWYRQLPEEGLKFMVYLQKENIIDESGMPKERFSAEFPKEGPSILRIQQVVRGDSAAYFCASSLSRTGIGEAFFGQGTRLTVV.

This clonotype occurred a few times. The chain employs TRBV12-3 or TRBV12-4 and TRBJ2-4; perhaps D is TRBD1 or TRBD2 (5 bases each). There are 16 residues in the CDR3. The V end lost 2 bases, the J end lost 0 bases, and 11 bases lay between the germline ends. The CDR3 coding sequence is TGTGCCAGCAGTTTAACGGGGCCACTAGCCAAAAACATTCAGTACTTC. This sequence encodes CASSLTGPLAKNIQYF.

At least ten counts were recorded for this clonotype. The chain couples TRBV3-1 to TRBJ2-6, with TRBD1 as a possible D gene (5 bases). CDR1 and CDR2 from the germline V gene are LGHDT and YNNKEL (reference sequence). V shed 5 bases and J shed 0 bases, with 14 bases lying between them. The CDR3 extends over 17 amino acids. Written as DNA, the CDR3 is TGTGCCAGCAGCGCCAGGGCCTACTCCTCTGGGGCCAACGTCCTGACTTTC. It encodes CASSARAYSSGANVLTF.

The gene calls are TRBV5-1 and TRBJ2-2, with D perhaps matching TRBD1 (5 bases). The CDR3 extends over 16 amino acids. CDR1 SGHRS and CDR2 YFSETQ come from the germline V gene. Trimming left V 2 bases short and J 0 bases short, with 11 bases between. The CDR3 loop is CASSFSTVANTGELFF. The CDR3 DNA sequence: TGCGCCAGCAGCTTTTCGACAGTTGCGAACACCGGGGAGCTGTTTTTT.

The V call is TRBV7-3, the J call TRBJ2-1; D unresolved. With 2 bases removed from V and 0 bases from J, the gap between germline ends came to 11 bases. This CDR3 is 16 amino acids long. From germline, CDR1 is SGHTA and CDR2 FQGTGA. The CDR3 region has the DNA TGTGCCAGCAGCTTACAAAAGTATACCTCCTACAATGAGCAGTTCTTC. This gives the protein CASSLQKYTSYNEQFF. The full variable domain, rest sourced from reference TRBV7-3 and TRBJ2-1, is GAGVSQTPSNKVTEKGKYVELRCDPISGHTALYWYRQSLGQGPEFLIYFQGTGAADDSGLPNDRFFAVRPEGSVSTLKIQRTERGDSAVYLCASSLQKYTSYNEQFFGPGTRLTVL.

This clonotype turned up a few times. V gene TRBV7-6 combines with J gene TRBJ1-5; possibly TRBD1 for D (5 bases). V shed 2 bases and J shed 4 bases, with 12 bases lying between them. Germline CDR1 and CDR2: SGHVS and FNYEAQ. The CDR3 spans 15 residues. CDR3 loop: CASSLQQGENQPQHF. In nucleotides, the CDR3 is TGTGCCAGCAGCTTACAGCAGGGAGAGAATCAGCCCCAGCATTTT.

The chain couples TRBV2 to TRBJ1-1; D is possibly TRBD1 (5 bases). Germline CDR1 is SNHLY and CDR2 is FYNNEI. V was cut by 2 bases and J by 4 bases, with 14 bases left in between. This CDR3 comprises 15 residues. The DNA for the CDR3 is TGTGCCAGCAGTGAAAGCGCAGGGCTGGGCACTGAAGCTTTCTTT. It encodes CASSESAGLGTEAFF.

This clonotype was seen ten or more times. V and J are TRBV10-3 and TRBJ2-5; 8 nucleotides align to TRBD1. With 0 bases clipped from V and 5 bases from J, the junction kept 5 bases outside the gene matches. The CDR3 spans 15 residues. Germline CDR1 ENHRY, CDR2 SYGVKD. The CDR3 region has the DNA TGTGCCATCAGTGAGTCGGCAGGGGGCTCGGAGACCCAGTACTTC. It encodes CAISESAGGSETQYF.

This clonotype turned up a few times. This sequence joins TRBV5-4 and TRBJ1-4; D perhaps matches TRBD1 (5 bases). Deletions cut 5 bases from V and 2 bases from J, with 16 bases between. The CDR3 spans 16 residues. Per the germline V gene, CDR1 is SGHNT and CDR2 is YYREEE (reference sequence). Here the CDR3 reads CASSSGRAGTNEKLFF. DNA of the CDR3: TGTGCCAGCAGTTCGGGCAGGGCAGGGACTAATGAAAAACTGTTTTTT. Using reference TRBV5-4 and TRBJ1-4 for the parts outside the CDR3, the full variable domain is ETGVTQSPTHLIKTRGQQVTLRCSSQSGHNTVSWYQQALGQGPQFIFQYYREEENGRGNFPPRFSGLQFPNYSSELNVNALELDDSALYLCASSSGRAGTNEKLFFGSGTQLSVL.

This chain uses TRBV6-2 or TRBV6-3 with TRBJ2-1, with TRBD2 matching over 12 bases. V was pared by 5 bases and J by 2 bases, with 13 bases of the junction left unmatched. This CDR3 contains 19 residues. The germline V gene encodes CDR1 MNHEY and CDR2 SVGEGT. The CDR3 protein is CASSRPHSRTSGTYNEQFF. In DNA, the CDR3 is TGTGCCAGCAGTCGACCTCATTCCCGGACTAGCGGGACCTACAATGAGCAGTTCTTC.

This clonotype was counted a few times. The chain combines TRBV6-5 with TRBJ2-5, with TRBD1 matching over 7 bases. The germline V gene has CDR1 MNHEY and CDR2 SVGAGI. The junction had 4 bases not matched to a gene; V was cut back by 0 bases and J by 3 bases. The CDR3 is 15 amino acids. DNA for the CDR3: TGTGCCAGCAGTTACTCGACAGGGATTAAAGAGACCCAGTACTTC. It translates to CASSYSTGIKETQYF.

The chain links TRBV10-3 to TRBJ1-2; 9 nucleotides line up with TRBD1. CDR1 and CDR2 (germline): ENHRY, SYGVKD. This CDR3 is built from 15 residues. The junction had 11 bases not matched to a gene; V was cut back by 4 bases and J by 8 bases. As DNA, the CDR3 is TGTGCCATCAGTGCAAGTGGCCGGGACAGGGAAGGCTACACCTTC. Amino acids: CAISASGRDREGYTF.

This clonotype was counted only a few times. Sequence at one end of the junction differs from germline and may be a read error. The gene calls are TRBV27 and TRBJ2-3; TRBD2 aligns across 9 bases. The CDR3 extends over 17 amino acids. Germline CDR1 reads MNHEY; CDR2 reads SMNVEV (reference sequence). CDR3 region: CASSLEWREGLTNTQYF. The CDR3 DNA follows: TGTGCCAGCAGTTTAGAGTGGCGGGAGGGCCTCACAAATACGCAGTATTTT.